The clone carrying this T cell receptor (beta chain) came up many times. The read terminates 3 residues ahead of where the CDR3 ends, so the germline J gene completes it. Donors gave about 5 to 8.5 ml heparinized peripheral whole blood. Germline values: CDR1 SNHLY, CDR2 FYNNEI. V was pared by 3 bases and J by 4 bases, with 5 bases of the junction left unmatched. The CDR3 length is 15 residues. This sample stems from a study of T cell clonality in common variable immunodeficiency. The protocol was immunoSEQ multiplex PCR, while the TCRdb copy is restricted to in-frame clones and leaves out a portion. The sample shows about 40,000 clones, none of them appearing just once.

This chain uses TRBV2 with TRBJ2-2; TRBD2 matches at 7 bases. This receptor was taken from a person aged 18 to 69 in good health. Sequencing was done on a sample of peripheral blood mononuclear cells. CDR3 protein: CASSDFTGGTGELFF. The CDR3 bases that were read are TGTGCCAGCAGTGACTTCACGGGGGGCACCGGGGAG.